Following are 20 T cell receptor beta chains from one sample sequenced in a study of shared clonotypes between healthy human individuals. Sequencing was performed with immunoSEQ multiplex PCR; in TCRdb, only in-frame clones are kept and a portion is missing. The sample includes about 480,000 clones, about 80% of them seen just once. The sample consisted of PBMCs. The receptors shown here come from a woman aged 35 to 49 in good health. Some clones in this sample may be carry-over from other donors' samples.

This chain connects TRBV10-1 to TRBJ2-1, with TRBD1 identical over 7 bases. The ends lost 5 bases at V and 8 bases at J; junction bases unmatched: 12. There are 15 residues in the CDR3. Germline CDR1 and CDR2: WNHNN and SYGVQD (reference sequence). This CDR3 is CASSLTGMGIYEQFF. In DNA form, the CDR3 reads TGCGCCAGCAGTTTGACAGGGATGGGTATCTATGAGCAGTTCTTC.

The rearrangement joins TRBV4-3 to TRBJ1-1; TRBD1 agrees at 9 bases. Germline V gives CDR1 LGHNA, CDR2 YSLEER. Losses at the gene ends were 2 bases for V and 1 base for J; bases not matched to a gene: 5. The CDR3 contains 16 residues. The CDR3 spells CASSQPGQGPNTEAFF. In nucleotides, the CDR3 is TGCGCCAGCAGCCAACCGGGACAGGGCCCGAACACTGAAGCTTTCTTT.

V and J are TRBV19 and TRBJ2-7; 8 bases line up with TRBD1. Germline CDR1 reads LNHDA; CDR2 reads SQIVND (reference sequence). V was clipped by 3 bases and J by 3 bases; unmatched bases: 7. This CDR3 spans 15 amino acids. CDR3 coding DNA: TGTGCCAGTAGTATTCGGACAGGGACCAACTACGAGCAGTACTTC. Its protein is CASSIRTGTNYEQYF. The full variable domain, completed using reference TRBV19 and TRBJ2-7, is DGGITQSPKYLFRKEGQNVTLSCEQNLNHDAMYWYRQDPGQGLRLIYYSQIVNDFQKGDIAEGYSVSREKKESFPLTVTSAQKNPTAFYLCASSIRTGTNYEQYFGPGTRLTVT.

This chain links TRBV2 with TRBJ2-1, with unresolved D. V lost 8 bases, J lost 7 bases, and 9 bases lay in between. Germline V lookup: CDR1 SNHLY, CDR2 FYNNEI. The CDR3 extends over 11 amino acids. The CDR3 nucleotides are TGTGCCAGCTACGCATGGAATGAGCAGTTCTTC. Translating it yields CASYAWNEQFF.

This rearrangement joins TRBV2 to TRBJ1-2; a possible D gene is TRBD1 (5 bases). Germline CDR1 is SNHLY and CDR2 is FYNNEI. The CDR3 contains 14 residues. Trimming removed 4 bases at V and 8 bases at J, with 17 bases between. CDR3 residues: CASSVRRDLDGYTF. CDR3 nucleotides: TGTGCCAGCAGTGTCCGCAGGGACTTAGACGGCTACACCTTC.

The rearrangement uses TRBV7-8 and TRBJ2-1; TRBD2 agrees at 7 bases. From germline, CDR1 is SGHVS and CDR2 FQNEAQ. Trimming took 4 bases from V and 6 from J; bases not matched to a gene: 15. The CDR3 length is 17 residues. In nucleotides, the CDR3 is TGTGCCAGCAGCTCCTCCGGGACTAAGGAGGGGATCAATGAGCAGTTCTTC. The encoded protein is CASSSSGTKEGINEQFF.

The chain uses TRBV20-1 and TRBJ2-5, with TRBD2 as a possible D gene (5 bases). The J call may be in error: the DNA end matches TRBJ2-7 better. This CDR3 is 11 amino acids long. Germline V CDR1 and CDR2: DFQATT, SNEGSKA (reference sequence). CDR3 residues: CSSKSGYEQYF. CDR3 coding DNA: TGCAGTTCTAAAAGCGGATACGAGCAGTACTTC.

This chain links TRBV6-6 with TRBJ2-7; 12 bases line up with TRBD2. From germline, CDR1 is MNHNY and CDR2 SVGAGI (reference sequence). The CDR3 has 14 amino acids. Losses at the gene ends were 5 bases for V and 6 bases for J; bases not matched to a gene: 5. This chain's CDR3 is CASSPSGRAGEQYF. For the CDR3, the DNA is TGTGCCAGCAGTCCTAGCGGGAGGGCGGGCGAGCAGTACTTC.

This clone has a handful of counts. The chain combines TRBV29-1 with TRBJ2-1; 11 bases fit TRBD2. CDR1 and CDR2 from the germline V gene are SQVTM and ANQGSEA. The CDR3 covers 13 residues. Trimming removed 5 bases from V and 5 bases from J; junction bases left unmatched: 2. The CDR3 loop reads CSVLAGGDNEQFF. CDR3 sequence (DNA): TGCAGCGTTTTAGCGGGAGGGGACAATGAGCAGTTCTTC.

The rearrangement joins TRBV30 to TRBJ2-7; D remains ambiguous. Trimming removed 0 bases from V and 2 bases from J, with 8 bases in between. Germline-derived CDR1 and CDR2 are GTSNPN and SVGIG (reference sequence). The CDR3 is 13 amino acids. CDR3 protein: CAWSVGKTYEQYF. The DNA for the CDR3 is TGTGCCTGGAGTGTCGGTAAGACCTACGAGCAGTACTTC.

The CDR3 nucleotides are TGTGCCAGCAGCCAAAACCCCCAGGGGGCAACCCTCCACTTT. Translation gives CASSQNPQGATLHF. The chain couples TRBV7-9 to TRBJ1-6, with 8 bases identical to TRBD1. After removal of 5 bases from V and 14 bases from J, the junction contained 11 bases not matched to a gene. Germline-derived CDR1 and CDR2 are SEHNR and FQNEAQ (reference sequence). The CDR3 has 14 amino acids.

V gene TRBV29-1 combines with J gene TRBJ1-4; a weak D match, TRBD1 (6 bases). In germline, CDR1 is SQVTM, CDR2 ANQGSEA. This CDR3 comprises 13 residues. Deletions cut 4 bases from V and 8 bases from J, with 14 bases between. CDR3 bases: TGCAGCGTTGGATGGGGGGCAGGGGAAAAACTGTTTTTT. It translates to CSVGWGAGEKLFF.

V and J are TRBV30 and TRBJ1-5, with D hard to call. This CDR3 has 14 amino acids. With 0 bases removed from V and 11 bases from J, the gap between germline ends came to 17 bases. Germline V gene lookup returns CDR1 GTSNPN and CDR2 SVGIG (reference sequence). The CDR3: CAWSVSTADSAQHF. DNA of the CDR3: TGTGCCTGGAGTGTTAGTACAGCAGATTCGGCCCAGCATTTT.

The chain uses TRBV7-9 and TRBJ2-5; D perhaps matches TRBD1 (6 bases). The CDR3 has 14 residues. Between the trimmed V and J ends, which lost 3 bases and 2 bases, there was a span of 10 bases. Germline V CDR1 and CDR2: SEHNR, FQNEAQ (reference sequence). DNA for the CDR3: TGTGCCAGCAGCTTTCAGGGGATACAAGAGACCCAGTACTTC. Its protein is CASSFQGIQETQYF.

The chain combines TRBV9 with TRBJ1-2; no clear D gene. CDR1 is SGDLS and CDR2 is YYNGEE in the germline V gene. This CDR3 region has 13 residues. Trimming shortened V by 2 bases and J by 8 bases, and 13 bases separated the two germline ends. CDR3 loop: CASSVDLNNGYTF. The CDR3 DNA reads as TGTGCCAGCAGCGTGGACTTAAACAACGGCTACACCTTC.

The rearrangement joins TRBV18 to TRBJ2-2, with 7 bases identical to TRBD1. CDR3 length: 16 amino acids. Germline lookup yields CDR1 KGHSH and CDR2 LQKENI. J lost 4 bases, V lost 0 bases, and 5 bases had no gene match. In nucleotides, the CDR3 is TGTGCCAGCTCACCACCGACAGGGTTGGCCACCGGGGAGCTGTTTTTT. Its translation is CASSPPTGLATGELFF.

This clone has a single count. The chain uses TRBV19 and TRBJ2-7, with 9 nucleotides matching TRBD1. V was pared by 5 bases and J by 3 bases, with 5 bases of the junction left unmatched. Germline CDR1 and CDR2: LNHDA and SQIVND (reference sequence). The CDR3 runs 14 residues. CDR3 in amino acids: CASSPRTGVYEQYF. The CDR3 region has the DNA TGTGCCAGTAGTCCCCGGACAGGGGTCTACGAGCAGTACTTC.

The rearrangement links TRBV19 to TRBJ2-5; tentative D call: TRBD1 (5 bases). V was shortened by 3 bases and J by 2 bases, with 7 bases between the two germline ends. Germline V CDR1 and CDR2: LNHDA, SQIVND (reference sequence). The CDR3 is 13 amino acids. The CDR3 DNA follows: TGTGCCAGTAGTATCTACAGGCAAGAGACCCAGTACTTC. It encodes CASSIYRQETQYF.

Only one count was recorded for this clone. V and J are TRBV7-9 and TRBJ1-4, with D tentatively TRBD1 (5 bases). The germline V gene has CDR1 SEHNR and CDR2 FQNEAQ (reference sequence). The CDR3 is 15 amino acids. V was cut by 6 bases and J by 3 bases, with 14 bases left in between. The CDR3 region has the DNA TGTGCCAGCAGTCCCCCGGGGGGGTCTAATGAAAAACTGTTTTTT. Amino acid sequence: CASSPPGGSNEKLFF.

The rearrangement joins TRBV10-3 to TRBJ1-4; a weak D match, TRBD1 (5 bases). Germline CDR1 reads ENHRY; CDR2 reads SYGVKD. CDR3 length equals 14 residues. Trimming removed 5 bases from V and 6 bases from J, with 13 bases in between. As DNA, the CDR3 is TGTGCCATCAGTCCGGGATTAGGGGATGAAAAACTGTTTTTT. Translated: CAISPGLGDEKLFF.